The present entry profiles one T cell receptor beta chain with its context. The data are from a study of T cell responses to AZD1222 COVID-19 vaccine. Trimming took 4 bases from V and 0 from J, leaving 14 bases between them. Germline lookup yields CDR1 SGHRS and CDR2 YFSETQ. The CDR3 is 15 residues long. Pooling covered second doses at about 4 or about 12 weeks. Clones were sequenced by immunoSEQ multiplex PCR, and TCRdb holds only the in-frame ones, with some missing. The table has 150,000 to 250,000 clones, about 94% seen once. The sample in question was peripheral blood, obtained 28 days after the second AZD1222 dose. The chain uses TRBV5-1 and TRBJ2-7; D is tentatively TRBD1 or TRBD2 (5 bases each). This TCR was sampled from an adult who received the AZD1222 COVID-19 vaccine. The CDR3 DNA is TGCGCCAGCAGCAAGGCCGGGACGGGCTCCTACGAGCAGTACTTC. This encodes CASSKAGTGSYEQYF.